This TCR beta chain was sequenced for a study of OX40 agonist ivuxolimab in advanced cancers. Study summary: The dose of intravenous ivuxolimab that patients received every 2 weeks ranged from 0.01 to 10 mg/kg.

Using immunoSEQ multiplex PCR, the repertoire was profiled, and TCRdb retains in-frame clones only, with some absent. The sample records about 84,000 clones, 94% being singletons. Autoimmune disease history or systemic immunosuppression led to patient exclusion. The CDR3 covers 15 residues. Germline V gives CDR1 SGDLS, CDR2 YYNGEE. V trimming: 0 bases; J trimming: 3 bases; junction bases outside the gene matches: 2. The receptor's source is an adult with an advanced solid tumor such as melanoma, head and neck, liver or kidney cancer. Material: CD4+ or CD8+ T cells sorted from blood, obtained in a trial of the OX40 agonist ivuxolimab. The chain couples TRBV9 to TRBJ2-5; 10 positions agree with TRBD1. The CDR3 bases are TGTGCCAGCAGCGTAGTAGGGACAGGGGAAGAGACCCAGTACTTC. Its translation is CASSVVGTGEETQYF.